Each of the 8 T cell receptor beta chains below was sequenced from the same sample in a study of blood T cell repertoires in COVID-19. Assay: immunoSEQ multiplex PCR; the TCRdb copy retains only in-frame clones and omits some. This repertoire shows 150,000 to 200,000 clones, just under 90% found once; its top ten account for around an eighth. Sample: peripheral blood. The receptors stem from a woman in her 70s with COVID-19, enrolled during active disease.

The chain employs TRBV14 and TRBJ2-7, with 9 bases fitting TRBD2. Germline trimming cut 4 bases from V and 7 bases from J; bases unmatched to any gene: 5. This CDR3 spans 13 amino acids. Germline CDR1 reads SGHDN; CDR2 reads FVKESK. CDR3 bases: TGTGCCAGCAGCCTAGCGGGAGACAGGGAGCAGTACTTC. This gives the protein CASSLAGDREQYF.

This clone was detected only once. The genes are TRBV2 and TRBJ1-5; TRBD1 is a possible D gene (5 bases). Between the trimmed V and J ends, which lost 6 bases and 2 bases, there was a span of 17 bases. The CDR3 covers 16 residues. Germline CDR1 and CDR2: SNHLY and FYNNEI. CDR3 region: CASRGSGGGGNQPQHF. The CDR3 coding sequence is TGTGCCAGCAGAGGATCGGGGGGGGGTGGCAATCAGCCCCAGCATTTT.

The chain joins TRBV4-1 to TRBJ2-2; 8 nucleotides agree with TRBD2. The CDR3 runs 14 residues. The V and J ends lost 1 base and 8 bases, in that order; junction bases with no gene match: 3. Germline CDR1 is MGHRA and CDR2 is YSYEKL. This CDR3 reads CASSQGLAKGELFF. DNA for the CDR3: TGCGCCAGCAGCCAAGGACTAGCGAAAGGGGAGCTGTTTTTT.

The CDR3 is CASSPATGGQYTEAFF. CDR3 in DNA: TGTGCCAGCTCACCCGCTACAGGGGGTCAGTACACTGAAGCTTTCTTT. V and J are TRBV18 and TRBJ1-1; 8 bases map to TRBD1. Looked up from germline, CDR1 is KGHSH and CDR2 is LQKENI. This CDR3 is 16 amino acids long. V dropped 3 bases and J dropped 3; count of bases not matched to a gene: 9.

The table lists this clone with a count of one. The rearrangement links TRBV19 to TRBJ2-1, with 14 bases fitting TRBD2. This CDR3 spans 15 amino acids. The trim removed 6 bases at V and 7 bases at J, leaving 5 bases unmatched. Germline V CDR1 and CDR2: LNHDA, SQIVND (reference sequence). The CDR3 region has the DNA TGTGCCAGTAGGGGACTAGCGGGGGCTAGGAATGAGCAGTTCTTC. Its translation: CASRGLAGARNEQFF.

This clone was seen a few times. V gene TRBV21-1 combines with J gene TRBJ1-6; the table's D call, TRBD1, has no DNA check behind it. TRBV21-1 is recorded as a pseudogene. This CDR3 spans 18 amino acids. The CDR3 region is CASGQGGILSSYNSPLHF. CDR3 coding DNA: TGTGCCAGCGGACAGGGTGGGATCCTCAGCTCCTATAATTCACCCCTCCACTTT.

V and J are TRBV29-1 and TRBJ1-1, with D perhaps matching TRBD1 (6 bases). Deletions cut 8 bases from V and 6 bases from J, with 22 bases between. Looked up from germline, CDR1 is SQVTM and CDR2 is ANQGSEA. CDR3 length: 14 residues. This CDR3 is CSYFKGRGKAEAFF. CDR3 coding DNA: TGCAGCTATTTCAAAGGAAGGGGGAAAGCTGAAGCTTTCTTT.

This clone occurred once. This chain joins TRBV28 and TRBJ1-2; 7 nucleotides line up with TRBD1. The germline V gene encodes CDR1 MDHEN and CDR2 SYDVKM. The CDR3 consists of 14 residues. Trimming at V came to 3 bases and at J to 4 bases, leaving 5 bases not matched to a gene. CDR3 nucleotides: TGTGCCAGCAGTTTTACGGGACAGTTCTATGGCTACACCTTC. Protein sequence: CASSFTGQFYGYTF.